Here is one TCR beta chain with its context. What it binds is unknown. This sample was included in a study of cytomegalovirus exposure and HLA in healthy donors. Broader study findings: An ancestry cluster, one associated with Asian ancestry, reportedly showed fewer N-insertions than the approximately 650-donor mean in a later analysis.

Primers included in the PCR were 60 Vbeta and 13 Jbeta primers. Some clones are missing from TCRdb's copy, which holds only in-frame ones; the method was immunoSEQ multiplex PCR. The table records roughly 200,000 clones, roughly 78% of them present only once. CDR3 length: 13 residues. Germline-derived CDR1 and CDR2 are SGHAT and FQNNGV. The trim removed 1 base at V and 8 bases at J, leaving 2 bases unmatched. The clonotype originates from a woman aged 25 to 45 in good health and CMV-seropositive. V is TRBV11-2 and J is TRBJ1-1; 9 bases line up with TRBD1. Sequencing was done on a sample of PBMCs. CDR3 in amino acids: CASSLVGTGEAFF. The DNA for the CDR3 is TGTGCCAGCAGCTTAGTAGGGACAGGGGAAGCTTTCTTT.